This TCR beta chain was obtained from a study of regulatory T cells in long-lasting Graves disease (dated by TCRdb to the early 2020s). The study in broad terms: In the newly diagnosed Graves' disease group, patients had been taking antithyroid drugs for less than 3 months. This study used TCR sequencing and RNA sequencing of peripheral blood to compare persistent Graves' disease patients against newly diagnosed Graves' disease patients. The study was registered as a clinical trial and conducted in China. A total of roughly 35 samples underwent TCR sequencing: around 13 from persistent and roughly 20 from newly diagnosed Graves' disease patients. The investigation overall reported the following: Lower TCR Shannon entropy and fewer highly expanded clones were observed in persistent Graves' disease patients than in newly diagnosed patients, which suggested clonal expansion. The small sample size was acknowledged by the authors as a limitation that may reduce accuracy. Sequencing and analysis were limited to the TCR beta chain. Preferential use of TRBV28, TRBJ1-2 and TRBJ2-5 was observed in persistent disease, whereas TRBV20-1 and TRBJ2-1 were favored in newly diagnosed disease. More public clonotypes were shared among persistent patients (2,741) than among newly diagnosed patients (966). Only peripheral blood was studied, because thyroid tissue, the primary lesion, was inaccessible.

What this sample's time point label stands for: newly diagnosed GD, antithyroid drugs for less than 3 months. RNA was extracted from PBMCs in TRIzol for both TCR sequencing and RNA sequencing. Graves' disease was diagnosed according to American Thyroid Association guidelines. Patients for the study were recruited at an endocrinology department in Xi'an, China. Each patient gave around 9.2 milliliters of peripheral blood, collected in an EDTA anticoagulant tube. PBMCs were isolated by Ficoll Paque Plus density gradient separation without further T cell sorting. RNA quality was checked with an Agilent 2100 Bioanalyzer and agarose gel, and concentration with a NanoDrop 2000. Counted from cysteine to phenylalanine, this CDR3 has 13 amino acids. Left in the record is the CDR3 DNA by itself, 39 bases read in frame from the first base. Reading the germline V gene gives CDR1 SNHLY and CDR2 FYNNEI. V gives up 7 bases and J gives up 6 bases, and the segment between their germline ends measures 12 bases.

This clonotype was found many times. The antigen it binds to is not known. Base-call qualities are not available, and no considerably larger clone is one nucleotide away. The library was made by multiplex PCR. Sequencing was carried out with an Illumina HiSeq 4000. iRepertoire HTBI primers and Arm-PCR amplification of CDR3 regions were used to construct TCR beta libraries. Before sequencing, the PCR products went through gel purification. The published analysis was carried out like this. Gene usage analysis of CDR3 amino acid clonotypes relied on the approximately 60 TRBV and 12 to 15 TRBJ segments identified across samples. COPE and FqMerger were used to merge filtered high-quality paired reads into contigs. BLAST was used to align contigs to the IMGT TRBV, TRBD and TRBJ reference genes, and CDR3 was defined following IMGT. Any clonotype with a frequency above 0.1% was counted as a highly expanded clone. Shannon entropy was used to measure repertoire diversity, and the Gini coefficient was used to measure V-J evenness. A clonotype found in more than one individual was treated as public. Through fastp at Q25 and MiXCR, TCRdb rebuilt clones from the public reads, retaining in-frame beta chains. When rows share a CDR3 protein, they turn into one entry using the most common DNA and genes. These V and J calls rely on TCRdb rather than the paper's analysis. The table for this sample lists hundreds of thousands of distinct CDR3 sequences; 15% to 20% of them were counted only once. Around a quarter of the sample goes to the ten largest clones.

This sample was also put to use in a study of T cells in Graves' hyperthyroidism and ophthalmopathy. The other study reports the following: A patient counted as having stable Graves' hyperthyroidism if no progression to ophthalmopathy occurred over 18 months of follow-up. Hyperthyroidism patients were aged 18 to 65 years and newly diagnosed, with disease duration of less than 2 months. Any patient with an uncontrolled infection, another autoimmune disease, pregnancy or lactation was excluded. Diagnoses were based on clinical symptoms, serum thyroxine and TRAb, thyroid ultrasound and orbital computed tomography. The first round of RT-PCR for the TCR CDR3 was performed with the HTBI primer set and the Qiagen OneStep RT-PCR kit. Most expanded thyroid clonotypes (frequency above 0.001) were also found in blood, which suggests that blood repertoires may mirror thyroid immune responses. A 13 V-J signature model separated ophthalmopathy from stable hyperthyroidism, with just over 85% sensitivity and approximately 81% specificity in cross-validation and 80%/75% in testing. In validation, the model predicted progression to ophthalmopathy with over 60% sensitivity and over 72% specificity, a median of roughly seven months before onset. A discovery cohort of around 100 patients, about 44 with Graves' ophthalmopathy and approximately 55 with stable Graves' hyperthyroidism, was used to find distinguishing TCR V-J signatures. Prospective prediction of ophthalmopathy was tested in an independent validation cohort consisting of 18 hyperthyroidism patients and approximately 16 patients who later progressed to ophthalmopathy. For training and testing, the 100 or so patients in the discovery cohort were randomly divided in a 7:3 ratio. Thyroid tissue and blood T-cell repertoires from about six Graves' hyperthyroidism patients were also compared in the study. After sampling, hyperthyroidism patients received methimazole starting at 30 mg daily, and ophthalmopathy patients received high-dose intravenous methylprednisolone. The libraries were constructed in a second round of multiplex PCR and then size-selected and purified. Paired-end sequencing of the libraries was performed with 100 bp reads on an Illumina HiSeq2000. SOAPnuke was used to process the raw data, throwing out any read that contained adapters or uncalled bases, had a mean Phred below 15, or lacked an exact constant-primer or identifier match. COPE v1.2.5 was used to merge the high-quality paired reads, and each unique nucleotide sequence was defined as a clonotype. Clonotypes were aligned to IMGT TRBV, TRBD and TRBJ reference segments using MiTCR v1.1. The analysis was restricted to V-J combinations with a frequency above 0.0001, which together covered about 99% of the repertoires. A TCS score was defined as the ratio between F50 (clonal expansion) and ExV (chaos), using BLOSUM62-based TCRdist between CDR3 peptides within each V-J. Welch's t-statistics and random forest reduced several hundred V-J features to fewer than 15, which were used in a naive Bayes classifier (R e1071). Sample size was not statistically predetermined, and investigators were not blinded to group allocation. According to the paper, TCR Vbeta CDR3 sequencing was carried out on approximately 140 peripheral blood samples, which came from about 45 ophthalmopathy, 75 or so hyperthyroidism and roughly 17 progressor patients.

This receptor was obtained from a woman aged 40 to 65 with Graves disease. Donor details come from another sample of the same person, matched by shared clones. The source material was peripheral blood mononuclear cells (PBMCs), sampled at new diagnosis, from a patient treated with antithyroid drugs. The chain links TRBV2 with TRBJ1-4, with an unclear D gene assignment. The DNA reads TGTGCCAGCAACTCCGGGCCACATGAAAAACTGTTTTTT. It specifies CASNSGPHEKLFF.